The entry below gives a single T cell receptor (beta chain) sequence along with its context. CDR3 size: 13 residues. Germline V gives CDR1 LNHDA, CDR2 SQIVND (reference sequence). Trimming left V 4 bases short and J 3 bases short, with 10 bases between. A multiplex PCR was run with 60 Vbeta primers and 13 Jbeta primers. Under the authors' procedure: In a later analysis, of 80 million or so unique beta chains, approximately 10 million appeared in at least two donors. Clones were read by immunoSEQ multiplex PCR, and TCRdb kept only the in-frame ones, dropping some. The V and J calls and clone size are taken from that table; D and trimming were inferred from the DNA. The sample includes fewer than 250,000 clones, approximately 68% seen only once; the top ten take approximately 1.9%. This entry is derived from a study of cytomegalovirus exposure and HLA in healthy donors.

J is TRBJ2-7 and V is TRBV19; a weak D match, TRBD1 (6 bases). The source material was PBMCs. This clonotype was sampled from a woman aged 25 to 39 in good health and CMV-seronegative. The CDR3 nucleotides are TGTGCCAGTAGTAATGGACAGATCTACGAGCAGTACTTC. This translates into CASSNGQIYEQYF. Complete variable domain (other parts from reference TRBV19 and TRBJ2-7): DGGITQSPKYLFRKEGQNVTLSCEQNLNHDAMYWYRQDPGQGLRLIYYSQIVNDFQKGDIAEGYSVSREKKESFPLTVTSAQKNPTAFYLCASSNGQIYEQYFGPGTRLTVT.